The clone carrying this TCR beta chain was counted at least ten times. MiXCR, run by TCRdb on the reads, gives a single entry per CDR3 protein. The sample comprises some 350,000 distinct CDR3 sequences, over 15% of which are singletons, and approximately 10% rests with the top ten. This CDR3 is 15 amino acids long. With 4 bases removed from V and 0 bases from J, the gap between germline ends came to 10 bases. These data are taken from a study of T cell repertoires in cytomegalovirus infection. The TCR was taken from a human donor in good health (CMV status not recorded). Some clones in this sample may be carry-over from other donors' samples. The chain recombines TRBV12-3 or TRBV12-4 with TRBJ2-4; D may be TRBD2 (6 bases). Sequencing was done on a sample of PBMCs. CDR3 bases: TGTGCCAGCAGTTCGGGGGAACTAGCCAAAAACATTCAGTACTTC. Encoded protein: CASSSGELAKNIQYF.